Sequencing of this T cell receptor beta chain was carried out in a study of blood T cell repertoires in COVID-19. Study overall: Nucleic acid was either cDNA or gDNA, and it came from T cells, B-cell-depleted T cells, or PBMCs.

In the authors' workflow: Nucleated cell number was recorded as an estimate derived from reference gene primer amplification. Assay: immunoSEQ multiplex PCR; the TCRdb copy retains only in-frame clones and omits some. That table furnishes V, J and clone size, whereas the DNA furnished D and trimming. The sample carries some 150,000 clones, approximately 84% recorded once. Trimming took off 4 bases at V and 4 bases at J, with 26 bases between the two ends. Germline V gives CDR1 SGHDT, CDR2 YYEEEE. The CDR3 contains 19 residues. This receptor was taken from a human donor in a cohort sampled during active COVID-19. The specimen sequenced was peripheral blood. The chain uses TRBV5-6 and TRBJ1-4; maybe TRBD1 (6 bases). This CDR3 reads CASSAGGRMRGQSNEKLFF. DNA of the CDR3: TGTGCCAGCAGCGCCGGAGGCCGGATGCGGGGGCAGAGTAATGAAAAACTGTTTTTT.